Listed here are 4 T cell receptor beta chains from one sample, sequenced in a study of blood T cells in healthy people across ages. The use of a sample-barcoded 5' primer and a J-beta primer mix characterized a second PCR of roughly 6 to 12 cycles. TCRdb redid the calling of the 5' RACE reads with MiXCR, one entry per CDR3 protein. The profile shows about 1.4 million distinct CDR3 sequences, approximately 59% of them singletons. The sequenced sample was blood. Receptor source: a man aged 18-30 years in good health.

The rearrangement links TRBV5-1 to TRBJ2-1; TRBD2 might be the D (5 bases). The CDR3 is 16 residues long. The germline V gene encodes CDR1 SGHRS and CDR2 YFSETQ. Trimming took 4 bases from V and 2 from J, leaving 16 bases between them. The CDR3 sequence: CASSTSRGPTYNEQFF. The CDR3 nucleotides read TGCGCCAGCAGCACCTCCCGGGGTCCTACCTACAATGAGCAGTTCTTC. The full variable domain, rest sourced from reference TRBV5-1 and TRBJ2-1, is KAGVTQTPRYLIKTRGQQVTLSCSPISGHRSVSWYQQTPGQGLQFLFEYFSETQRNKGNFPGRFSGRQFSNSRSEMNVSTLELGDSALYLCASSTSRGPTYNEQFFGPGTRLTVL.

The chain links TRBV6-5 to TRBJ2-5; 14 nucleotides match TRBD2. V was pared by 0 bases and J by 10 bases, with 7 bases of the junction left unmatched. This CDR3 is built from 16 residues. Germline CDR1 reads MNHEY; CDR2 reads SVGAGI. The CDR3 coding sequence is TGTGCCAGCAGTTACTCGTTAGGGACTAGCGGGGGTTACCAGTACTTC. Translated: CASSYSLGTSGGYQYF.

The sample holds a few counts of this clonotype. Written as DNA, the CDR3 is TGCGCCAGCAGCCAAGATCAGGTAATCAACTATGGCTACACCTTC. This translates into CASSQDQVINYGYTF. The rearrangement links TRBV4-1 to TRBJ1-2, with D uncertain. CDR3 size: 15 residues. Germline values: CDR1 MGHRA, CDR2 YSYEKL. With 0 bases removed from V and 2 bases from J, the gap between germline ends came to 10 bases.

This chain uses TRBV7-9 with TRBJ2-1; 9 nucleotides align to TRBD2. The J segment lost 5 bases and the V segment lost 5 bases, leaving 19 bases of the junction unmatched. CDR1 and CDR2 (germline): SEHNR, FQNEAQ (reference sequence). The CDR3 is 19 residues long. In DNA, the CDR3 is TGTGCCAGCAGCCCGAATAGGTCGGCTAGCGGGGCCTCGCACAATGAGCAGTTCTTC. As protein: CASSPNRSASGASHNEQFF.